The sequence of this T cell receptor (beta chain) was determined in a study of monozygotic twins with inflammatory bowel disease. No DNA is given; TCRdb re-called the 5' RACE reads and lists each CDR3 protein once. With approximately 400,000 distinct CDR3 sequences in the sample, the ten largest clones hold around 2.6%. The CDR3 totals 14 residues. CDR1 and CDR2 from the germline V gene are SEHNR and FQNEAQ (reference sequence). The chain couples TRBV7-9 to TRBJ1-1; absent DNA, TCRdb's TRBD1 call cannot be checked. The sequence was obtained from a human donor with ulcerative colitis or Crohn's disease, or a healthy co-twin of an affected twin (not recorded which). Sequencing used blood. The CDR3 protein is CASSFQGGRTEAFF.